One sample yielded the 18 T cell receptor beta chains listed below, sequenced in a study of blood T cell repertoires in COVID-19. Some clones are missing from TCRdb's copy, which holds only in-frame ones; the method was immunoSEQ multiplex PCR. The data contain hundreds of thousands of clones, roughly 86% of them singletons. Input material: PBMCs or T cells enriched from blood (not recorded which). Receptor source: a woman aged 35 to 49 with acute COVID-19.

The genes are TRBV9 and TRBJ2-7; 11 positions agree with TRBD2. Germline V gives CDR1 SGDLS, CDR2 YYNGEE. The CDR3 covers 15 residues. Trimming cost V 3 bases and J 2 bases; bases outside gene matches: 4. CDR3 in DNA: TGTGCCAGCAGCGCGGGACTAGCGGAGACCTACGAGCAGTACTTC. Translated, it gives CASSAGLAETYEQYF.

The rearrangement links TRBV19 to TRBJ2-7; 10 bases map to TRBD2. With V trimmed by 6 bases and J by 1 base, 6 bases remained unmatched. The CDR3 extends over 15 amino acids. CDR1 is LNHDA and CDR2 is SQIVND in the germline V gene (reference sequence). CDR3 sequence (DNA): TGTGCCAGTAGCACCGGGACTAGCGTATCCTACGAGCAGTACTTC. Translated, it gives CASSTGTSVSYEQYF.

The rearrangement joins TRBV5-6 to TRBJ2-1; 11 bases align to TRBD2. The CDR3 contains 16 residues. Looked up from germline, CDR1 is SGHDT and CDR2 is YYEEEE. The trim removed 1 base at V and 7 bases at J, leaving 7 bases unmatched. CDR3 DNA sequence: TGTGCCAGCAGCTTGTTAGGACTAGCGGGCCGGAATGAGCAGTTCTTC. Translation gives CASSLLGLAGRNEQFF.

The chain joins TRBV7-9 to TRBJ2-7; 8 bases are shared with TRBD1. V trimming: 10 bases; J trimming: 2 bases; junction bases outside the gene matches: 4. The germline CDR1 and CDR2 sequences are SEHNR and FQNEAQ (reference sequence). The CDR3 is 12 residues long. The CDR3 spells CAIQQGAYEQYF. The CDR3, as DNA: TGTGCCATCCAACAGGGGGCCTACGAGCAGTACTTC.

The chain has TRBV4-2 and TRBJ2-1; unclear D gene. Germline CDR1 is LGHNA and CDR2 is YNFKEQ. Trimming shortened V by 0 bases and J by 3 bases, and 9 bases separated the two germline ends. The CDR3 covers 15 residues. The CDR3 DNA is TGTGCCAGCAGCCAAGAACTGCGGAACTACAATGAGCAGTTCTTC. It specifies CASSQELRNYNEQFF.

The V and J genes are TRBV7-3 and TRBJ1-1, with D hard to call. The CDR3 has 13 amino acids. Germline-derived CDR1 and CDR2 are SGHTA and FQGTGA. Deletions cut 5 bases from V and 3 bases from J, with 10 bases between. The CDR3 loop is CASSRQEDTEAFF. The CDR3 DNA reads TGTGCCAGCAGCCGTCAGGAGGACACTGAAGCTTTCTTT.

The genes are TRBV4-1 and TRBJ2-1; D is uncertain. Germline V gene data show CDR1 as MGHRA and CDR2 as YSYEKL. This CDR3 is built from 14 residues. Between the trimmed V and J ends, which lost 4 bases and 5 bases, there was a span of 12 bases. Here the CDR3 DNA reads TGCGCCAGCAGCCGAGCAACCACTAACAATGAGCAGTTCTTC. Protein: CASSRATTNNEQFF.

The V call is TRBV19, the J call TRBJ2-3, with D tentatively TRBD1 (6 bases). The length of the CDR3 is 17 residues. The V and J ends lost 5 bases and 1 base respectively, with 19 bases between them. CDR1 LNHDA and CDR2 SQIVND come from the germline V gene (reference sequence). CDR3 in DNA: TGTGCCAGTAGTCCCCAGAATACAGGGTACGGCACAGATACGCAGTATTTT. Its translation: CASSPQNTGYGTDTQYF.

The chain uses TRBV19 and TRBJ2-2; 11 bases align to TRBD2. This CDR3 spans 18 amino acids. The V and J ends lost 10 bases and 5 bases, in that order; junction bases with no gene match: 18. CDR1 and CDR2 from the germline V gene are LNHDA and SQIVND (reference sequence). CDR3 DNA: TGTGCCACCTACTCACAGCTTAGCGGGAGGGGAGTAACCGGGGAGCTGTTTTTT. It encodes CATYSQLSGRGVTGELFF.

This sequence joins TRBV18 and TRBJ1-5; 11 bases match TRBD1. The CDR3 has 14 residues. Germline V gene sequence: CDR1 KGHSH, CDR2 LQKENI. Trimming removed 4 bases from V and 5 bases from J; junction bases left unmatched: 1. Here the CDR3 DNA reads TGTGCCAGCTCACGGACAGGGGGCTATCAGCCCCAGCATTTT. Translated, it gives CASSRTGGYQPQHF.

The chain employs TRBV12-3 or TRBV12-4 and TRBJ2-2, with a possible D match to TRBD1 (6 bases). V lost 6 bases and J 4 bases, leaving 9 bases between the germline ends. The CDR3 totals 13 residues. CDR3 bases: TGTGCCAGCAGCAACAGGGTCACCGGGGAGCTGTTTTTT. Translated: CASSNRVTGELFF.

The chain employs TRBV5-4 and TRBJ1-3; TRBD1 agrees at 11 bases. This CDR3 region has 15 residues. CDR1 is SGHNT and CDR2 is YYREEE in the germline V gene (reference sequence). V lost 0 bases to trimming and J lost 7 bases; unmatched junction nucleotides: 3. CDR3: CASSLDGQGANTIYF. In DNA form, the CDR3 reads TGTGCCAGCAGCTTGGATGGACAGGGGGCGAACACCATATATTTT.

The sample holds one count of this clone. CDR3 coding DNA: TGTGCCACCACAGGCAGGGGGCATTTAAAACTGTTTTTT. Amino acids: CATTGRGHLKLFF. The rearrangement links TRBV24-1 to TRBJ1-4; 8 nucleotides align to TRBD1. CDR3 length equals 13 residues. CDR1 and CDR2 from the germline V gene are KGHDR and SFDVKD. Trimming at V came to 8 bases and at J to 10 bases, leaving 8 bases not matched to a gene.

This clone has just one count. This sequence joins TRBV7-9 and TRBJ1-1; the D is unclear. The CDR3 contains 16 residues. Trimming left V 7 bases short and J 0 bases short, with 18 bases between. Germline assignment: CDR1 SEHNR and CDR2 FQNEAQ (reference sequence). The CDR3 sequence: CASTTSSVLMNTEAFF. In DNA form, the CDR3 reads TGTGCCAGCACCACCTCAAGCGTCCTCATGAACACTGAAGCTTTCTTT.

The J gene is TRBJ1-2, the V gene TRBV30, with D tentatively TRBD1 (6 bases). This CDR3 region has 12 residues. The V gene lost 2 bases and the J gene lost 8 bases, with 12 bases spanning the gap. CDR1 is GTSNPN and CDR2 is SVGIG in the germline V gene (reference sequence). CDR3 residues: CAWSFTGKGYTF. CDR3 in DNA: TGTGCCTGGAGTTTTACAGGGAAGGGCTACACCTTC.

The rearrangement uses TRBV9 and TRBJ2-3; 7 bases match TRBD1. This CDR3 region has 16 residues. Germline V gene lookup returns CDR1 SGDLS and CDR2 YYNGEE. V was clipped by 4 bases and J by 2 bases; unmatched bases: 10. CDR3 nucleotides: TGTGCCAGCAGCCCGAGGTGGGGACAGATCACAGATACGCAGTATTTT. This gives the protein CASSPRWGQITDTQYF.

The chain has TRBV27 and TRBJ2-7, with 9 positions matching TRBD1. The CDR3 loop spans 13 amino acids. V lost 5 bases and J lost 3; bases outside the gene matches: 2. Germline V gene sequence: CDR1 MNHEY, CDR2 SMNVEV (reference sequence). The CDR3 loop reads CASSQGQGYEQYF. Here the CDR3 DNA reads TGTGCCAGCAGTCAGGGACAGGGCTACGAGCAGTACTTC.

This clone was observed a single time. The CDR3, as DNA: TGTGCCAGTAAGGGCGGGAGCTTGTACAATGAGCAGTTCTTC. Amino acids: CASKGGSLYNEQFF. The rearrangement joins TRBV19 to TRBJ2-1, with 7 bases that match TRBD2. The junction had 7 bases not matched to a gene; V was cut back by 7 bases and J by 4 bases. CDR1 is LNHDA and CDR2 is SQIVND in the germline V gene (reference sequence). The CDR3 spans 14 residues. The full variable domain, with the rest looked up from reference TRBV19 and TRBJ2-1, is DGGITQSPKYLFRKEGQNVTLSCEQNLNHDAMYWYRQDPGQGLRLIYYSQIVNDFQKGDIAEGYSVSREKKESFPLTVTSAQKNPTAFYLCASKGGSLYNEQFFGPGTRLTVL.